The T cell receptor beta chain under discussion was sequenced for a study of identical twins. The germline V and J ends were trimmed by 4 bases and 4 bases, with 11 bases remaining between them. The CDR3 sequence is 14 residues long. Germline values: CDR1 LGHDT, CDR2 YNNKEL (reference sequence). Broader study findings: Out-of-frame beta sequences exhibited a weaker degree of excess twin sharing.

For this clonotype: Antigen unknown.

TCRdb re-analysed the 5' RACE reads in MiXCR, keeping a single row per CDR3 protein. The sample holds over 550,000 distinct CDR3 sequences, roughly 6.6% seen once. Only healthy Caucasians were included as donors. This sample also appeared in a second study, on yellow fever vaccine responses in identical twins.

This TCR was sampled from a woman aged 18-30 years in good health. The specimen was PBMCs. This chain connects TRBV3-1 to TRBJ2-1; D remains unclear. The CDR3 is CASSLRAAYNEQFF. CDR3 nucleotides: TGTGCCAGCAGCCTCCGGGCGGCTTACAATGAGCAGTTCTTC.